A single T cell receptor (beta chain) is shown here with its context. V was trimmed by 6 bases and J by 4 bases, leaving 15 bases between them. Germline V lookup: CDR1 SNHLY, CDR2 FYNNEI. This CDR3 contains 15 residues. This specimen comes from a study of shared clonotypes between healthy human individuals. TCRdb keeps only in-frame clones here, not all; method: immunoSEQ multiplex PCR. The profile shows 550,000 to 800,000 clones, 90% of them singletons. V is TRBV2 and J is TRBJ2-2; D ambiguous. The sequenced sample was memory CD8+ T cells from PBMCs. The subset: CD45RO+ cells pooled with CCR7-negative TemRA cells. The TCR originated in a man younger than 35 in good health. Some clones in this sample may be carry-over from other donors' samples. CDR3 bases: TGTGCCAGCAGGGTCCGAGAGGTTCGCACCGGGGAGCTGTTTTTT. Residues: CASRVREVRTGELFF.